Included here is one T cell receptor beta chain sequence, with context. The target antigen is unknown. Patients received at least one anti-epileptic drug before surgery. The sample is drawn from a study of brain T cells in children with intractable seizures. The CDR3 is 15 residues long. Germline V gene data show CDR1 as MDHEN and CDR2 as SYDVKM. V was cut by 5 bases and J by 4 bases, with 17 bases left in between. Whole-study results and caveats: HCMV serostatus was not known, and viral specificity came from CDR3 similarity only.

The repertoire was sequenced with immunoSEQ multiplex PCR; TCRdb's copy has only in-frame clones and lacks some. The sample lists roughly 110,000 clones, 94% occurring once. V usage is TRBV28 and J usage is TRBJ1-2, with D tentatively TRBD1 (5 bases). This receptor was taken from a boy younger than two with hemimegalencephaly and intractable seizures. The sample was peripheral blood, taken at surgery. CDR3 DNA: TGTGCCAGCAGTCTAATGCAGGGTTGGGTCTATGGCTACACCTTC. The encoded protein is CASSLMQGWVYGYTF.